This TCR beta chain originates from a study of regulatory T cells in long-lasting Graves disease. Libraries of TCR beta came from iRepertoire HTBI primers plus Arm-PCR of CDR3 regions. TCRdb reprocessed the multiplex PCR reads via MiXCR and lists one record per CDR3 protein. Counted here are roughly 500,000 distinct CDR3 sequences, approximately 12% occurring once; the ten biggest clones make up roughly a tenth. The table lists this clonotype with many counts. As for time point: newly diagnosed GD, antithyroid drugs for less than 3 months. From PBMCs, RNA was extracted and then used to make the TCR library. Germline CDR1 is ENHRY and CDR2 is SYGVKD. The CDR3 is 15 residues long. The ends were cut back, 6 bases at V and 1 base at J, with 16 bases in the middle. The data were also submitted as part of a second study, on T cells in Graves' hyperthyroidism and ophthalmopathy.

The material was peripheral blood mononuclear cells (PBMCs), obtained at new diagnosis, from a patient treated with antithyroid drugs. This chain connects TRBV10-3 to TRBJ2-7; D is possibly TRBD1 or TRBD2 (5 bases each). The sequence derives from a man younger than 40 with Graves disease. The CDR3 region has the DNA TGTGCCATCAGGGCCTGGGACGGGCAATCCTACGAGCAGTACTTC. Translated: CAIRAWDGQSYEQYF.